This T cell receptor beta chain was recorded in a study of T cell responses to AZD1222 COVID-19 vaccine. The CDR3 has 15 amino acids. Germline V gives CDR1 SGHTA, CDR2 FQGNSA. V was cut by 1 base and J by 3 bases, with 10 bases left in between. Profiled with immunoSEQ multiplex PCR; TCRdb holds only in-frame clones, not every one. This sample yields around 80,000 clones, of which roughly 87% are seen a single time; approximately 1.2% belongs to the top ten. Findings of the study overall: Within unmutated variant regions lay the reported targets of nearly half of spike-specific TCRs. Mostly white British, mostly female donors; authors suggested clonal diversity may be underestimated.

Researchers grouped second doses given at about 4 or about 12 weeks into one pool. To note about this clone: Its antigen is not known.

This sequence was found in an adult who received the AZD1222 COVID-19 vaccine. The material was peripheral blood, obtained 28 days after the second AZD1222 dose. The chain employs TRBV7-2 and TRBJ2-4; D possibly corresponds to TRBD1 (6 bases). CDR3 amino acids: CASSLVQDSKNIQYF. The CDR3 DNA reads TGTGCCAGCAGCTTAGTACAGGACAGCAAAAACATTCAGTACTTC.